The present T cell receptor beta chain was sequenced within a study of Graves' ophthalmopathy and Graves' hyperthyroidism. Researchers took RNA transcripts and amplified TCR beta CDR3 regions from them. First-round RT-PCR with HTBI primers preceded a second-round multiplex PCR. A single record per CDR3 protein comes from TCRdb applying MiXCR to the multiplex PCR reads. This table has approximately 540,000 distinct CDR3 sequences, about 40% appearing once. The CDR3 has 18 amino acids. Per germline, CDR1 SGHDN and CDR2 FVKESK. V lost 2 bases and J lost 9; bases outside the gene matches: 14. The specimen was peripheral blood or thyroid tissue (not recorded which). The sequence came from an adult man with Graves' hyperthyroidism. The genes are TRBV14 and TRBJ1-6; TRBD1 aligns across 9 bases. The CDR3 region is CASSQRQGTGLLISPLHF. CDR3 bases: TGTGCCAGCAGCCAACGGCAAGGGACAGGGCTTTTAATTTCACCCCTCCACTTT.